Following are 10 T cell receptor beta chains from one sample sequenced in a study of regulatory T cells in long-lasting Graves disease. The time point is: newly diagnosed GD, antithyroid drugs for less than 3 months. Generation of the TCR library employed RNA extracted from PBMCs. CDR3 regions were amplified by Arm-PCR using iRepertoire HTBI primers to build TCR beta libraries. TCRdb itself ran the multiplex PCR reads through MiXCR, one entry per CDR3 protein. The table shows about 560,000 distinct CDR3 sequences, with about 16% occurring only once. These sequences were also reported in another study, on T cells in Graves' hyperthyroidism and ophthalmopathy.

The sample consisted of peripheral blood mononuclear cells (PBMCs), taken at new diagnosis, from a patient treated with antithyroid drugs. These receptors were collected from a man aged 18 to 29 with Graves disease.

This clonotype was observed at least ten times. The CDR3 DNA reads as TGTGCCAGCATCCCTTATACGGGTGCGGTCGCAGATACGCAGTATTTT. As protein: CASIPYTGAVADTQYF. The chain joins TRBV28 to TRBJ2-3; D is ambiguous. CDR1 is MDHEN and CDR2 is SYDVKM in the germline V gene. Trimming cost V 7 bases and J 4 bases, with 21 bases left between them. The CDR3 extends over 16 amino acids.

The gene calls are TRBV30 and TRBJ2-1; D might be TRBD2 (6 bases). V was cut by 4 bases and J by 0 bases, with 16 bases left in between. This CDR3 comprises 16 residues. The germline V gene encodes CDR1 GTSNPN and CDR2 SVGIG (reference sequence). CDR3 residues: CAWMKMGTPSYNEQFF. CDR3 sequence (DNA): TGTGCCTGGATGAAGATGGGGACTCCCTCCTACAATGAGCAGTTCTTC.

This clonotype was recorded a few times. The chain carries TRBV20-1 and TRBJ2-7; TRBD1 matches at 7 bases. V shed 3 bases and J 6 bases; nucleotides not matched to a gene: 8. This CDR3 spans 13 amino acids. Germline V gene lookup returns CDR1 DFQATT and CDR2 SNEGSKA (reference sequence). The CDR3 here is CSASGTATSEQYF. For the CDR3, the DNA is TGCAGTGCTAGCGGGACAGCCACCTCCGAGCAGTACTTC.

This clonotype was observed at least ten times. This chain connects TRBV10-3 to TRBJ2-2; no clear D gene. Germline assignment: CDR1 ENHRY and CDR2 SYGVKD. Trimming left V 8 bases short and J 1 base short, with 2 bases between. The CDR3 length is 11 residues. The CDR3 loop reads CAIQNTGELFF. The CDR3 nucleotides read TGTGCCATCCAGAACACCGGGGAGCTGTTTTTT.

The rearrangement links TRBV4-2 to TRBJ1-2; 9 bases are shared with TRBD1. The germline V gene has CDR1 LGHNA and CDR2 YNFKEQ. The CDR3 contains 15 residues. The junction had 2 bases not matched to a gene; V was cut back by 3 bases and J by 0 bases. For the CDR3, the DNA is TGTGCCAGCAGCCACAACAGGGGGCCTAACTATGGCTACACCTTC. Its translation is CASSHNRGPNYGYTF.

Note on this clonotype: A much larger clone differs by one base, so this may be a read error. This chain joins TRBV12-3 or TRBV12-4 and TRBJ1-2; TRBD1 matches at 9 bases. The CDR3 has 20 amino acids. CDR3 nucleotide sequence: TGTGCCAGCAGTGCTGGCGTGATACAGGGGGCGAAACTACTTAACTATGGCCACACCTTC. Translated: CASSAGVIQGAKLLNYGHTF.

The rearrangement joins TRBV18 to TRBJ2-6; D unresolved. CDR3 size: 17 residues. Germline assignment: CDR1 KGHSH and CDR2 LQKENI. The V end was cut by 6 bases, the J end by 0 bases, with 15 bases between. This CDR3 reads CASSEGSPHSGANVLTF. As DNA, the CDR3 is TGTGCCAGCTCGGAAGGGTCTCCTCACTCTGGGGCCAACGTCCTGACTTTC.

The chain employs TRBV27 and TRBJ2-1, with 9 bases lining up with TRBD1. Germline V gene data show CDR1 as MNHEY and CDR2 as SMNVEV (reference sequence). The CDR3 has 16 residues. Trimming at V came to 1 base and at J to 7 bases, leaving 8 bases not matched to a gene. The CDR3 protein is CASSLFLGQGSNEQFF. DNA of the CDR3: TGTGCCAGCAGTTTATTTTTGGGACAGGGCTCAAATGAGCAGTTCTTC.

CDR3 bases: TGTGCCAGCAGAGGGGACAGGGGGCACAACGAGCAGTACTTC. Amino acid sequence: CASRGDRGHNEQYF. The chain carries TRBV25-1 and TRBJ2-7, with 12 positions matching TRBD1. This CDR3 has 14 residues. Germline V gene lookup returns CDR1 MGHDK and CDR2 SYGVNS. The trim removed 6 bases at V and 5 bases at J, leaving 5 bases unmatched.

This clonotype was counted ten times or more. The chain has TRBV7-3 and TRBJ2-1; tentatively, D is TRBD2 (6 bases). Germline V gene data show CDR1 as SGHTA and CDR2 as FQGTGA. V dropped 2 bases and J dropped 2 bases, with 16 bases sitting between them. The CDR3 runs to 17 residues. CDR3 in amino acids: CASSLGLLEGTYNEQFF. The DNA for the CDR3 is TGTGCCAGCAGCTTAGGTCTGTTGGAGGGCACCTACAATGAGCAGTTCTTC.